The 11 T cell receptor beta chains listed next were all sequenced from one sample in a study of blood T cell repertoires in COVID-19. Here immunoSEQ multiplex PCR was the method, and the copy in TCRdb shows in-frame clones only, minus some. The sample has 110,000 to 150,000 clones; approximately 85% are singletons. Material for sequencing was peripheral blood. These receptors originate from a man between 45 and 60 years old with acute or convalescent COVID-19.

Regarding this clone: Additional DNA sequences in this sample encode the identical CDR3. J is TRBJ1-4 and V is TRBV6-5; tentatively, D is TRBD1 (6 bases). The CDR3 totals 14 residues. V was cut by 6 bases and J by 0 bases, with 8 bases left in between. CDR1 is MNHEY, CDR2 SVGAGI, per germline. This CDR3 is CASSRTATNEKLFF. In DNA, the CDR3 is TGTGCCAGCAGCAGGACAGCAACTAATGAAAAACTGTTTTTT.

The chain is built from TRBV21-1 and TRBJ1-1; TRBD1, the table's D call, lacks a check against the DNA. TRBV21-1 is described as a pseudogene. The CDR3 sequence is 14 residues long. The CDR3 loop reads CASNKATMNTEAFF. Here the CDR3 DNA reads TGTGCCAGCAACAAGGCAACCATGAACACTGAAGCTTTCTTT.

This chain links TRBV7-8 with TRBJ2-1, with TRBD2 as a possible D gene (5 bases). Looked up from germline, CDR1 is SGHVS and CDR2 is FQNEAQ. V was cut by 0 bases and J by 0 bases, with 6 bases left in between. The CDR3 extends over 15 amino acids. The CDR3 reads CASSLAGASYNEQFF. CDR3 nucleotides: TGTGCCAGCAGCTTAGCGGGAGCCTCCTACAATGAGCAGTTCTTC. Full variable domain (rest looked up from reference TRBV7-8 and TRBJ2-1): GAGVSQSPRYKVAKRGQDVALRCDPISGHVSLFWYQQALGQGPEFLTYFQNEAQLDKSGLPSDRFFAERPEGSVSTLKIQRTQQEDSAVYLCASSLAGASYNEQFFGPGTRLTVL.

The chain couples TRBV5-1 to TRBJ2-3, with 14 bases fitting TRBD2. The CDR3 totals 16 residues. The germline CDR1 and CDR2 sequences are SGHRS and YFSETQ. Trimming took 2 bases from V and 3 from J; bases not matched to a gene: 2. The CDR3 sequence: CASSFGLAGGTDTQYF. The CDR3 DNA sequence: TGCGCCAGCAGCTTCGGACTAGCGGGGGGTACAGATACGCAGTATTTT.

V usage is TRBV7-6 and J usage is TRBJ1-2; D is possibly TRBD1 (5 bases). CDR1 and CDR2 (germline): SGHVS, FNYEAQ. CDR3 length equals 16 residues. Trimming removed 0 bases from V and 4 bases from J, with 15 bases in between. The CDR3 sequence: CASSLASTQDSYGYTF. The DNA for the CDR3 is TGTGCCAGCAGCTTAGCGTCGACTCAAGACAGCTATGGCTACACCTTC.

The chain couples TRBV7-9 to TRBJ2-2; tentatively, D is TRBD1 (6 bases). In germline, CDR1 is SEHNR, CDR2 FQNEAQ (reference sequence). V was clipped by 4 bases and J by 1 base, with 13 bases between them. The CDR3 sequence is 16 residues long. The CDR3 region is CASSSQGHRNTGELFF. CDR3 DNA: TGTGCCAGCAGCTCCCAGGGACATCGGAACACCGGGGAGCTGTTTTTT.

The CDR3 DNA sequence: TGTGCCATCAGTGAGTCGACTAGCGAGGTCGAGCAGTACTTC. Its protein is CAISESTSEVEQYF. The chain employs TRBV10-3 and TRBJ2-7; 8 bases line up with TRBD2. CDR3 size: 14 residues. Germline V lookup: CDR1 ENHRY, CDR2 SYGVKD. V lost 0 bases and J lost 6; bases outside the gene matches: 4.

This clone showed up just once. This chain links TRBV6-4 with TRBJ2-3; TRBD1 is a possible D gene (5 bases). Between the trimmed V and J ends, which lost 5 bases and 6 bases, there was a span of 15 bases. CDR3 size: 14 residues. Germline V gene data show CDR1 as MRHNA and CDR2 as SNTAGT. The DNA for the CDR3 is TGTGCCAGCAGTACAGGTTTCCCACAGGATACGCAGTATTTT. It encodes CASSTGFPQDTQYF.

The rearrangement links TRBV9 to TRBJ1-6; TRBD1 matches at 7 bases. The CDR3 runs 15 residues. Germline-derived CDR1 and CDR2 are SGDLS and YYNGEE. After removal of 4 bases from V and 6 bases from J, the junction contained 7 bases not matched to a gene. CDR3 DNA sequence: TGTGCCAGCAGCCACAAGACAGGGCTTAATTCACCCCTCCACTTT. This encodes CASSHKTGLNSPLHF.

The genes are TRBV30 and TRBJ2-3, with a weak D call TRBD1 (5 bases). Germline CDR1 reads GTSNPN; CDR2 reads SVGIG (reference sequence). Between the trimmed V and J ends, which lost 4 bases and 1 base, there was a span of 9 bases. CDR3 length: 13 residues. The CDR3 loop reads CAWNTRGTDTQYF. CDR3 nucleotides: TGTGCCTGGAATACCAGGGGCACAGATACGCAGTATTTT.

The chain is built from TRBV11-2 and TRBJ2-1, with 7 bases that match TRBD1. The CDR3 extends over 14 amino acids. Germline CDR1 SGHAT, CDR2 FQNNGV. V lost 1 base to trimming and J lost 6 bases; unmatched junction nucleotides: 3. The CDR3 sequence: CASSLVAGGNEQFF. CDR3 sequence (DNA): TGTGCCAGCAGCTTAGTGGCAGGGGGCAATGAGCAGTTCTTC.